This TCR beta chain was sequenced for a study of technical replicates of blood from a handful of donors. The CDR3 spans 14 residues. Germline trimming cut 0 bases from V and 9 bases from J; bases unmatched to any gene: 5. Germline loops: CDR1 MRHNA, CDR2 SNTAGT. The method was immunoSEQ multiplex PCR; TCRdb's version includes in-frame clones alone and lacks a portion of them. The table lists around 80,000 clones, 75% to 90% of them singletons. The chain is built from TRBV6-4 and TRBJ2-1; 7 bases are shared with TRBD2. Material: T cells isolated from PBMCs. The receptor was isolated from a human donor in good health. This chain's CDR3 is CASSDSGLETEQFF. The CDR3 bases are TGTGCCAGCAGTGACTCTGGACTAGAAACTGAGCAGTTCTTC.